This paragraph reports one TCR beta chain. Its antigen has not been determined. The data derive from a study of T cells expressing NK-cell markers (dated by TCRdb to the early 2020s). Background on the whole study: TCR beta-chain repertoires were profiled in sorted CD3+CD56+NKG2C+, CD3+CD56+NKG2C- and CD3+CD56-NKG2C+ T-cell subsets from several donors. Of the eight sequenced donors, seven were found to be HCMV-seropositive and one was found to be HCMV-seronegative. All eight donors whose samples were sequenced were randomly selected healthy volunteers, three of them men and five women. The libraries were sequenced on Illumina HiSeq 2000/2500, MiSeq or NextSeq, producing 2 x 150 bp reads.

Study-wide findings and limitations: Whether the expanded NKG2C-expressing T cell clones were specific for HCMV antigens remained unclear. Those dominant clonotypes were again the most abundant among CD3+CD56-NKG2C+ cells in a handful of donors, at about 28.3-60.1%. In 5 to 7 donors, the dominant CD3+CD56+NKG2C+ clonotypes ranked among the top 10 CD8+ clonotypes, making up 1.0-7.0% of CD8+ T cells.

For CDR1 and CDR2, the germline V gene lists SGHRS and YFSETQ. Including cysteine and phenylalanine, the CDR3 has 15 amino acids. This entry has no DNA. A commercial ELISA kit detecting HCMV-specific IgG in serum was used to determine HCMV serostatus. Ficoll density gradient centrifugation was used to isolate peripheral blood mononuclear cells from blood. The data were produced on an Illumina HiSeq 2000. TCR beta cDNA libraries were made by 5'RACE template switching that added a universal primer site and unique molecular identifiers. cDNA synthesis was primed from the TCR beta constant segment and was followed by two successive PCR amplification steps. The source study handled its data this way. MIGEC was used to demultiplex reads and group reads by UMI, and MiTCR was used to assemble and quantify clonotypes. Only TCR cDNA sequences supported by at least two reads were kept to exclude erroneous sequences. Downstream repertoire analysis used the tcR package, and clonotypes were matched across fractions by CDR3 nucleotide sequence plus V segment. VDJmatch was used to annotate antigen specificity against VDJdb, with one amino acid substitution in CDR3 permitted. Once TCRdb had reprocessed the reads, it stored one entry per CDR3 protein sequence and supplied no DNA. These V and J calls are TCRdb output, not the study's own analysis. For this sample, the table gives about 390,000 distinct CDR3 sequences. The leading ten clones occupy approximately 11% of the sample.

The TCR comes from a woman aged 45-59 years in good health. Donor details come from another sample of the same person, matched by shared clones. Sequenced input: blood T cells: a sorted CD56 or NKG2C T cell subset, CD4+ or CD8+ T cells, or bulk PBMC T cells (not recorded which). In this chain, TRBV5-1 is recombined with TRBJ2-2; checking the TCRdb D call of TRBD2 is not possible without DNA. The CDR3 sequence is CASERTGGNTGELFF.